The source of this T cell receptor beta chain is a study of T-cell memory formation after mild COVID-19. Using constant-segment primers, 5'RACE produced TCR alpha and TCR beta cDNA libraries carrying sample barcodes and UMIs. TCRdb fed the 5' RACE reads into MiXCR, producing one record per CDR3 protein. The sample shows approximately 54,000 distinct CDR3 sequences, about 12% of them seen only once. Whole-study findings and limits: CM and EM subsets held most contracting CD4+ clones; EMRA held CD8+ ones. Pre-infection memory carried some responding clones, suggesting that cross-reactive memory joined. Later expanders leaned CD4+, whereas day 15 to 85 contracting clones were balanced CD4/CD8.

This clonotype occurred many times. Antigen specificity is unknown. CDR3 size: 13 residues. Germline CDR1 reads SGHNT; CDR2 reads YYREEE (reference sequence). Trimming removed 0 bases from V and 7 bases from J, with 8 bases in between. Specimen: PBMCs or a T cell subset sorted from them (not recorded which). The rearrangement links TRBV5-4 to TRBJ1-3, with D perhaps TRBD1 (5 bases). The clonotype comes from a man aged 18 to 30 who had mild COVID-19 (a few samples of this study predate the infection). Cell type and time point are not known. This CDR3 is CASSLAQGNTIYF. The CDR3 DNA reads TGTGCCAGCAGCTTGGCCCAGGGCAACACCATATATTTT.